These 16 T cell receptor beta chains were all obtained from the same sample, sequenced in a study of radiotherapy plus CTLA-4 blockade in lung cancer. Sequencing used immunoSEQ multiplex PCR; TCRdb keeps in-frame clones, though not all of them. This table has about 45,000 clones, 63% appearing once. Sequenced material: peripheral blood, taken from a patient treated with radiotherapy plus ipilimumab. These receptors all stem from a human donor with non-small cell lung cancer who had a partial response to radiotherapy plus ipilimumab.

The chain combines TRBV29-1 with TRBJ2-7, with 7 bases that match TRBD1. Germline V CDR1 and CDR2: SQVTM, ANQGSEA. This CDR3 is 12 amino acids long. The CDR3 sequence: CNGNRQGGEQYF. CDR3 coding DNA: TGCAACGGCAACCGACAGGGTGGCGAGCAGTACTTC.

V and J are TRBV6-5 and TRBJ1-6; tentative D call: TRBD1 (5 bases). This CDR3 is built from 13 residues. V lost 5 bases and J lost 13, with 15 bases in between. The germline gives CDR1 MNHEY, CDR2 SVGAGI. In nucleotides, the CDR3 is TGTGCCAGCAGTCCGGGACTCTCCGGCCCCCTCCACTTT. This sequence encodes CASSPGLSGPLHF.

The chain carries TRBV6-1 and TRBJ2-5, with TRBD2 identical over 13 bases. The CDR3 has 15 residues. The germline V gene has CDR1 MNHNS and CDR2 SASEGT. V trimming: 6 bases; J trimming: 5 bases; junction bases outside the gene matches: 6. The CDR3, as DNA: TGTGCCAGCAGCCTCGGACTAGCGGGAGTTGAGACCCAGTACTTC. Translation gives CASSLGLAGVETQYF.

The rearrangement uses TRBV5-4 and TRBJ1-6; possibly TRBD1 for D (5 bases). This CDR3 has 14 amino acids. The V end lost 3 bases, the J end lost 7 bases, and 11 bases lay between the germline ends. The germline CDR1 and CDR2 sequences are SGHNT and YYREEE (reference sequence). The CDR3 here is CASSSDGGNSPLHF. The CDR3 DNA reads TGTGCCAGCAGCTCAGACGGGGGGAATTCACCCCTCCACTTT.

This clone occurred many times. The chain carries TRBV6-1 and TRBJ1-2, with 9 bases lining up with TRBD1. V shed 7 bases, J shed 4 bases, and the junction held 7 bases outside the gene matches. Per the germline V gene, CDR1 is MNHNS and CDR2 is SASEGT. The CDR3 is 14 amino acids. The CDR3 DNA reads TGTGCCAGCAATAGACAGGGGGGGTCCTATGGCTACACCTTC. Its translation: CASNRQGGSYGYTF.

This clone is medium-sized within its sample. The CDR3 loop reads CASSATGRDTEAFF. In nucleotides, the CDR3 is TGCGCCAGCAGCGCGACAGGGCGGGACACTGAAGCTTTCTTT. This chain connects TRBV5-1 to TRBJ1-1, with 7 bases identical to TRBD1. V dropped 4 bases and J dropped 3; count of bases not matched to a gene: 6. The CDR3 spans 14 residues. Per the germline V gene, CDR1 is SGHRS and CDR2 is YFSETQ.

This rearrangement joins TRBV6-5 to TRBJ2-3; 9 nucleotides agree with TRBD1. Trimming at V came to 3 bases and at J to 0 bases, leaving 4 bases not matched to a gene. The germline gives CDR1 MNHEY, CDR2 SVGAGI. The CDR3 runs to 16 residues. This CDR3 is CASSYFGTGSTDTQYF. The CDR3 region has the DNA TGTGCCAGCAGTTATTTCGGGACAGGGAGCACAGATACGCAGTATTTT.

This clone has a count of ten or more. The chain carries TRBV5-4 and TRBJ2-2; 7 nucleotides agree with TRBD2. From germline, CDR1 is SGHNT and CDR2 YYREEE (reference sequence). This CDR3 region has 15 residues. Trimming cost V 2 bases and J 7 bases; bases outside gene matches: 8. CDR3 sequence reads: CASSLGAGVFGELFF. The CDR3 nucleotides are TGTGCCAGCAGCTTAGGGGCGGGAGTGTTCGGGGAGCTGTTTTTT.

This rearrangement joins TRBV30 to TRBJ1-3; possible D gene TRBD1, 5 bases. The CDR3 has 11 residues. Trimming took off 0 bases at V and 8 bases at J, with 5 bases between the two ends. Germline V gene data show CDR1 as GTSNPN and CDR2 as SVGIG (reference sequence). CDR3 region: CAWSVQDTIYF. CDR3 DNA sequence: TGTGCCTGGAGTGTACAGGACACCATATATTTT.

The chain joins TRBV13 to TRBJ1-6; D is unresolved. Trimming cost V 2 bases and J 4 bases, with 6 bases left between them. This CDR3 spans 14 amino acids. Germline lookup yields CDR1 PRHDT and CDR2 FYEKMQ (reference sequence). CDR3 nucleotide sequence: TGTGCCAGCAGCTTAACCAGGTATAATTCACCCCTCCACTTT. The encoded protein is CASSLTRYNSPLHF.

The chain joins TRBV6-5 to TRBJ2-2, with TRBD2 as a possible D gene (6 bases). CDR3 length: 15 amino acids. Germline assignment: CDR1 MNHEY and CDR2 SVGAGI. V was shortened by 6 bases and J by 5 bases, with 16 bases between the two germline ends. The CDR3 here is CASSHGAGTTGELFF. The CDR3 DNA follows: TGTGCCAGCAGCCACGGGGCAGGGACTACCGGGGAGCTGTTTTTT.

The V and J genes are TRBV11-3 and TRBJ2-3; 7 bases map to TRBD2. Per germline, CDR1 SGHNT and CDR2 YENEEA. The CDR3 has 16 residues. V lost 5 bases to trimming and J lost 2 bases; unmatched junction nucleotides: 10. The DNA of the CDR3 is TGTGCCAGCAGCGGAGGCTCTAGCGGAGACACAGATACGCAGTATTTT. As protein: CASSGGSSGDTDTQYF.

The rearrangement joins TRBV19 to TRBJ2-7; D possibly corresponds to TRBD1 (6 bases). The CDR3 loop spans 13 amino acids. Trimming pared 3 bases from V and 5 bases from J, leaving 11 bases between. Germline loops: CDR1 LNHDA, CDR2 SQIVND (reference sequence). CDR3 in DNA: TGTGCCAGTAGTATTTCCAGGGGAGACGAGCAGTACTTC. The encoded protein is CASSISRGDEQYF.

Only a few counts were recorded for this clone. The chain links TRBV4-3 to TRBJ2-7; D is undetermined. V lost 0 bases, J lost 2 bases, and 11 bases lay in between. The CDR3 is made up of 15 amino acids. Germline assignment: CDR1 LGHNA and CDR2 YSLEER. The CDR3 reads CASSQDSEHAYEQYF. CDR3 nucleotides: TGCGCCAGCAGCCAAGATTCGGAGCATGCCTACGAGCAGTACTTC.

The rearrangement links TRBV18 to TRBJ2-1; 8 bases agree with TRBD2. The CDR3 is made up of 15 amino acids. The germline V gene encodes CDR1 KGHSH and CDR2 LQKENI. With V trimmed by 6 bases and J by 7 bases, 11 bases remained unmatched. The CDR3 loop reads CASSQPPGLENEQFF. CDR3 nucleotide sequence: TGTGCCAGCTCCCAACCCCCGGGACTAGAAAATGAGCAGTTCTTC.

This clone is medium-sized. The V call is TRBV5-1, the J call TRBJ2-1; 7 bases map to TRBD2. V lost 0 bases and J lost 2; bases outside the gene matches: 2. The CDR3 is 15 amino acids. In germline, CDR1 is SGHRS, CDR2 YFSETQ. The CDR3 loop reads CASSLELATYNEQFF. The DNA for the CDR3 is TGCGCCAGCAGCTTGGAACTAGCGACCTACAATGAGCAGTTCTTC. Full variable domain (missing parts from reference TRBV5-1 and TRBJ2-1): KAGVTQTPRYLIKTRGQQVTLSCSPISGHRSVSWYQQTPGQGLQFLFEYFSETQRNKGNFPGRFSGRQFSNSRSEMNVSTLELGDSALYLCASSLELATYNEQFFGPGTRLTVL.